Shown below are 3 T cell receptor beta chains from a single sample sequenced in a study of T-cell memory formation after mild COVID-19. MiXCR was run by TCRdb on the 5' RACE reads, yielding one entry per CDR3 protein. The data contain roughly 350,000 distinct CDR3 sequences, around 20% of them singletons. The specimen was PBMCs or a T cell subset sorted from them (not recorded which). All receptors derive from an adult woman who had mild COVID-19 (a few samples of this study predate the infection). Cell type and time point are not known.

The chain is built from TRBV20-1 and TRBJ2-1; maybe TRBD1 (6 bases). With 4 bases removed from V and 8 bases from J, the gap between germline ends came to 18 bases. This CDR3 spans 14 amino acids. CDR1 is DFQATT, CDR2 SNEGSKA, per germline (reference sequence). Here the CDR3 reads CSAKVPTGMDEQFF. CDR3 DNA: TGCAGTGCTAAGGTCCCAACAGGGATGGATGAGCAGTTCTTC.

This chain connects TRBV15 to TRBJ2-7; D is uncertain. The V gene's germline CDR1 is LNHNV and CDR2 YYDKDF (reference sequence). The CDR3 contains 12 residues. Trimming left V 8 bases short and J 3 bases short, with 11 bases between. In DNA form, the CDR3 reads TGTGCCACCCCCCGTGCTAACTACGAGCAGTACTTC. Its translation is CATPRANYEQYF.

The CDR3 reads CASSLHLGEEVTQFF. CDR3 nucleotides: TGTGCCAGCAGCTTACATCTCGGAGAAGAGGTCACGCAGTTCTTC. The chain uses TRBV7-9 and TRBJ2-1; D not certain. This CDR3 is built from 15 residues. Germline V lookup: CDR1 SEHNR, CDR2 FQNEAQ (reference sequence). V lost 2 bases to trimming and J lost 12 bases, with 20 bases between them.